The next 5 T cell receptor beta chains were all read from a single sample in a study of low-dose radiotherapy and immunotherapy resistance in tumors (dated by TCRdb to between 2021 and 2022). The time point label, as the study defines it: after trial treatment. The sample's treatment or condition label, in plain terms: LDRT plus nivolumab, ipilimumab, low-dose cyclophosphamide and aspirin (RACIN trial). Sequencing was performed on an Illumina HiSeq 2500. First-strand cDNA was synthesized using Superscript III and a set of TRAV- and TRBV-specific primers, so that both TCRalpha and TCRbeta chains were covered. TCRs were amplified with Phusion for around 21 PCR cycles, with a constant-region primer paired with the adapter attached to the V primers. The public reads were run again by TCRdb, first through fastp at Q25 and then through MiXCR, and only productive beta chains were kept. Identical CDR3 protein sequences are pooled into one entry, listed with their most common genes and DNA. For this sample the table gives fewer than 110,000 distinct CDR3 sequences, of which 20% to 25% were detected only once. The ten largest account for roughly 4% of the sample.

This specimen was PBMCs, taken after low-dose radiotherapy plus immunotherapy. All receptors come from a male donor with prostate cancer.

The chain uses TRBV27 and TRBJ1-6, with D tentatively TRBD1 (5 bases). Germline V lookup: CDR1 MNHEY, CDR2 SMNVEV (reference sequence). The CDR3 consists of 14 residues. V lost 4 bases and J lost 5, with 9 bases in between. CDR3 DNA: TGTGCCAGCAGTTGGGACCTTAATAATTCACCCCTCCACTTT. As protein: CASSWDLNNSPLHF.

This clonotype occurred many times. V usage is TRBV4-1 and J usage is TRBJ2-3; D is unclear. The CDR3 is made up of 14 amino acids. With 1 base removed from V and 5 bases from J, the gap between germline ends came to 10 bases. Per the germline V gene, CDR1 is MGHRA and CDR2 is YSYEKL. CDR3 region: CASSQVLGGDTQYF. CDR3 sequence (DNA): TGCGCCAGCAGCCAAGTTCTGGGTGGAGATACGCAGTATTTT.

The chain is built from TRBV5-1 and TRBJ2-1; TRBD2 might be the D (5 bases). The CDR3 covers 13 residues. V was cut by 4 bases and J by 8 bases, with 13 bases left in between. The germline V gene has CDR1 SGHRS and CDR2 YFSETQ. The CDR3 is CASSLQDLHEQFF. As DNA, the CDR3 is TGCGCCAGCAGCCTCCAGGACTTGCATGAGCAGTTCTTC.

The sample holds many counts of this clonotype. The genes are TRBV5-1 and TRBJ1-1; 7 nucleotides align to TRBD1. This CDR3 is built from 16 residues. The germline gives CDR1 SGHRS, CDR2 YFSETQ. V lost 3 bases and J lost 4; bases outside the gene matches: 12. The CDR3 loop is CASSSTTGVRLTEAFF. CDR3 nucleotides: TGCGCCAGCAGCTCAACTACAGGGGTACGACTCACTGAAGCTTTCTTT. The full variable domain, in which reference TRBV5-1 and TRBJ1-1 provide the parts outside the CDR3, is KAGVTQTPRYLIKTRGQQVTLSCSPISGHRSVSWYQQTPGQGLQFLFEYFSETQRNKGNFPGRFSGRQFSNSRSEMNVSTLELGDSALYLCASSSTTGVRLTEAFFGQGTRLTVV.

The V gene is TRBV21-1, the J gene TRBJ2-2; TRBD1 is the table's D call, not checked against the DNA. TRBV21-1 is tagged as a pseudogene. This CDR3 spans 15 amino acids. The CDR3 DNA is TGTGCCAGCAGCAAAGAGGGCGAGGGGGTCGGGGAGCTGTTTTTT. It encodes CASSKEGEGVGELFF.